This TCR beta chain was captured by sequencing in a study of cytomegalovirus exposure and HLA in healthy donors. The overall study: Previous work identified roughly 120 million unique TCR beta sequences from about 179 million T cells. The study's findings and limits: Reports credit the classifier with highly specific, highly sensitive diagnosis of cytomegalovirus status.

In the PCR, 60 Vbeta and 13 Jbeta primers were used. Produced via immunoSEQ multiplex PCR; TCRdb's table is partial and in-frame only. The sample gives 150,000 to 200,000 clones, roughly 80% of which show up once; about 0.25% is in the top ten. CDR3 length equals 16 residues. Trimming left V 5 bases short and J 4 bases short, with 17 bases between. The germline V gene encodes CDR1 SEHNR and CDR2 FQNEAQ (reference sequence). Healthy bone marrow donors made up the donor group. Concerning this clone: The antigen remains unidentified.

This TCR derives from a boy aged 5 to 17 in good health and CMV-seronegative. The V gene is TRBV7-9, the J gene TRBJ2-2; D might be TRBD1 (7 bases). Sequencing used PBMCs. CDR3 sequence reads: CASSGRQGGSTGELFF. DNA for the CDR3: TGTGCCAGCAGCGGACGGCAGGGGGGTAGCACCGGGGAGCTGTTTTTT. The full variable domain, with the rest looked up from reference TRBV7-9 and TRBJ2-2, is DTGVSQNPRHKITKRGQNVTFRCDPISEHNRLYWYRQTLGQGPEFLTYFQNEAQLEKSRLLSDRFSAERPKGSFSTLEIQRTEQGDSAMYLCASSGRQGGSTGELFFGEGSRLTVL.